This is a list of T cell receptor beta chains from one sample in a study of blood T cell repertoires in COVID-19. TCRdb's table, derived via immunoSEQ multiplex PCR, lists solely in-frame clones and lacks some. The sample contains hundreds of thousands of clones, about nine tenths of which appear only once. The sample taken for sequencing was peripheral blood. The receptor set was obtained from a woman in her 30s with COVID-19, enrolled during active disease. Both conserved end residues are part of each CDR3. Fields, in order: V gene, D gene, clone size, J gene, CDR3 protein, CDR3 DNA. D genes are given only for firm matches. A clone size is listed for some rows: how often the clone was seen (once, few, many), or a class if it is expanded.

v_gene: TRBV13; d_gene: TRBD1; abundance: .; j_gene: TRBJ2-5; CDR3aa: CASSWDSYQETQYF; CDR3nt: TGTGCCAGCAGCTGGGACAGTTACCAAGAGACCCAGTACTTC
v_gene: TRBV5-4; d_gene: TRBD2; abundance: .; j_gene: TRBJ2-1; CDR3aa: CASSWGTSSYNEQFF; CDR3nt: TGTGCCAGCAGCTGGGGGACTAGCTCCTACAATGAGCAGTTCTTC
v_gene: TRBV7-8; d_gene: .; abundance: .; j_gene: TRBJ1-4; CDR3aa: CASSSGGLGEKLFF; CDR3nt: TGTGCCAGCAGCTCGGGGGGGCTGGGTGAAAAACTGTTTTTT
v_gene: TRBV11-2; d_gene: .; abundance: few; j_gene: TRBJ1-1; CDR3aa: CASSLRRDTKAFF; CDR3nt: TGTGCCAGCAGCTTAAGAAGAGACACCAAAGCTTTCTTT
v_gene: TRBV7-8; d_gene: TRBD1; abundance: .; j_gene: TRBJ1-1; CDR3aa: CASSWTGLNTEAFF; CDR3nt: TGTGCCAGCAGCTGGACAGGTTTGAACACTGAAGCTTTCTTT
v_gene: TRBV5-4; d_gene: TRBD1; abundance: .; j_gene: TRBJ2-7; CDR3aa: CASSFPGGHEQYF; CDR3nt: TGTGCCAGCAGCTTCCCAGGGGGCCACGAGCAGTACTTC
v_gene: TRBV9; d_gene: TRBD2; abundance: .; j_gene: TRBJ2-2; CDR3aa: CASTPGTSGTTGELFF; CDR3nt: TGTGCCAGCACCCCGGGGACTAGCGGAACCACCGGGGAGCTGTTTTTT
v_gene: TRBV27; d_gene: .; abundance: .; j_gene: TRBJ1-1; CDR3aa: CASSKARDTEAFF; CDR3nt: TGTGCCAGCAGTAAAGCACGGGACACTGAAGCTTTCTTT
v_gene: TRBV27; d_gene: TRBD2; abundance: few; j_gene: TRBJ2-1; CDR3aa: CASQPGTRVNEQFF; CDR3nt: TGTGCCAGCCAACCCGGGACTAGAGTCAATGAGCAGTTCTTC
v_gene: TRBV7-8; d_gene: TRBD1; abundance: .; j_gene: TRBJ2-5; CDR3aa: CASSLALRGLKETQYF; CDR3nt: TGTGCCAGCAGCTTAGCGCTGAGGGGGCTAAAAGAGACCCAGTACTTC
v_gene: TRBV5-5; d_gene: .; abundance: .; j_gene: TRBJ2-7; CDR3aa: CASSSRQDPYEQYF; CDR3nt: TGTGCCAGCAGCAGCAGACAGGATCCCTACGAGCAGTACTTC
v_gene: TRBV12-3/TRBV12-4; d_gene: .; abundance: .; j_gene: TRBJ1-1; CDR3aa: CASRTGMNTEAFF; CDR3nt: TGTGCCAGCAGGACAGGAATGAACACTGAAGCTTTCTTT
v_gene: TRBV19; d_gene: TRBD1; abundance: .; j_gene: TRBJ1-6; CDR3aa: CASSILGTGVSPLHF; CDR3nt: TGTGCCAGTAGTATTTTAGGGACAGGGGTTTCACCCCTCCACTTT
v_gene: TRBV9; d_gene: .; abundance: .; j_gene: TRBJ2-2; CDR3aa: CASSVEGRVGELFF; CDR3nt: TGTGCCAGCAGCGTAGAAGGCAGGGTCGGGGAGCTGTTTTTT
v_gene: TRBV30; d_gene: .; abundance: .; j_gene: TRBJ2-6; CDR3aa: CAWSAPGSGANVLTF; CDR3nt: TGTGCCTGGAGTGCCCCAGGCTCTGGGGCCAACGTCCTGACTTTC
v_gene: TRBV27; d_gene: TRBD1; abundance: many; j_gene: TRBJ1-4; CDR3aa: CASSSRGPNEKLFF; CDR3nt: TGTGCCAGCAGTTCCAGGGGGCCTAATGAAAAACTGTTTTTT
v_gene: TRBV13; d_gene: TRBD2; abundance: .; j_gene: TRBJ2-3; CDR3aa: CATLLAGGNDMGTQYF; CDR3nt: TGTGCCACTCTGTTAGCGGGGGGCAACGATATGGGTACGCAGTATTTT
v_gene: TRBV3-1/TRBV3-2; d_gene: .; abundance: .; j_gene: TRBJ1-3; CDR3aa: CASSQRGGNTIYF; CDR3nt: TGTGCCAGCAGCCAAAGGGGTGGAAACACCATATATTTT
v_gene: TRBV6-1; d_gene: TRBD1; abundance: .; j_gene: TRBJ1-5; CDR3aa: CASSDDTGVGNQPQHF; CDR3nt: TGTGCCAGCAGTGACGATACAGGGGTGGGCAATCAGCCCCAGCATTTT
v_gene: TRBV11-3; d_gene: TRBD1; abundance: .; j_gene: TRBJ2-1; CDR3aa: CASSLLTGGYNEQFF; CDR3nt: TGTGCCAGCAGCTTATTGACAGGGGGGTACAATGAGCAGTTCTTC
v_gene: TRBV10-1; d_gene: TRBD2; abundance: .; j_gene: TRBJ2-7; CDR3aa: CASSALAGGPNEQYF; CDR3nt: TGCGCCAGCAGTGCCCTAGCGGGGGGGCCCAACGAGCAGTACTTC
v_gene: TRBV28; d_gene: .; abundance: .; j_gene: TRBJ2-7; CDR3aa: CASSFWGARGSEQYF; CDR3nt: TGTGCCAGCAGTTTTTGGGGCGCGCGGGGAAGCGAGCAGTACTTC
v_gene: TRBV5-4; d_gene: .; abundance: .; j_gene: TRBJ1-1; CDR3aa: CASSLDSREAFF; CDR3nt: TGTGCCAGCAGCTTAGACAGCCGTGAAGCTTTCTTT
v_gene: TRBV4-1; d_gene: .; abundance: .; j_gene: TRBJ1-5; CDR3aa: CASSQVVRVGSNQPQHF; CDR3nt: TGCGCCAGCAGCCAAGTAGTCAGGGTGGGGAGCAATCAGCCCCAGCATTTT
v_gene: TRBV5-1; d_gene: TRBD2; abundance: .; j_gene: TRBJ2-1; CDR3aa: CASSLRHPLAASNEQFF; CDR3nt: TGCGCCAGCAGCTTGCGCCATCCCCTAGCGGCCTCCAATGAGCAGTTCTTC
v_gene: TRBV21-1; d_gene: .; abundance: .; j_gene: TRBJ1-3; CDR3aa: CASSPRDRGNTGNTIYF; CDR3nt: TGTGCCAGCAGCCCCCGGGACAGGGGTAACACTGGAAACACCATATATTTT
v_gene: TRBV27; d_gene: .; abundance: .; j_gene: TRBJ2-1; CDR3aa: CASSLPSPSYNEQFF; CDR3nt: TGTGCCAGCAGTTTACCCTCTCCCTCCTACAATGAGCAGTTCTTC
v_gene: TRBV4-1; d_gene: TRBD1; abundance: .; j_gene: TRBJ1-6; CDR3aa: CASSQDRTGSPLHF; CDR3nt: TGCGCCAGCAGCCAGGACAGGACCGGATCACCCCTCCACTTT
v_gene: TRBV2; d_gene: .; abundance: .; j_gene: TRBJ2-4; CDR3aa: CASSEFRGGMRNIQYF; CDR3nt: TGTGCCAGCAGTGAATTTAGGGGGGGAATGAGAAACATTCAGTACTTC
v_gene: TRBV4-1; d_gene: .; abundance: .; j_gene: TRBJ2-7; CDR3aa: CASSHFSGPYEQYF; CDR3nt: TGCGCCAGCAGCCACTTCTCCGGTCCCTACGAGCAGTACTTC
v_gene: TRBV14; d_gene: .; abundance: .; j_gene: TRBJ1-1; CDR3aa: CASSQAGYGRDTEAFF; CDR3nt: TGTGCCAGCAGCCAAGCAGGGTATGGGCGCGACACTGAAGCTTTCTTT
v_gene: TRBV5-1; d_gene: TRBD1; abundance: .; j_gene: TRBJ2-3; CDR3aa: CASRPGGLLTGTDTQYF; CDR3nt: TGCGCCAGCAGGCCAGGGGGCCTTCTTACTGGCACAGATACGCAGTATTTT
v_gene: TRBV13; d_gene: TRBD1; abundance: once; j_gene: TRBJ1-1; CDR3aa: CASSRGLRMNTEAFF; CDR3nt: TGTGCCAGCAGCAGGGGGCTTCGGATGAACACTGAAGCTTTCTTT
v_gene: TRBV19; d_gene: TRBD1; abundance: once; j_gene: TRBJ1-1; CDR3aa: CASKTGVNTEAFF; CDR3nt: TGTGCCAGTAAAACAGGGGTGAACACTGAAGCTTTCTTT
v_gene: TRBV6-5; d_gene: .; abundance: .; j_gene: TRBJ1-1; CDR3aa: CASSYLGRGNTEAFF; CDR3nt: TGTGCCAGCAGTTATCTCGGCAGGGGGAACACTGAAGCTTTCTTT
v_gene: TRBV7-9; d_gene: .; abundance: .; j_gene: TRBJ2-7; CDR3aa: CASSQGYGGLRNEQYF; CDR3nt: TGTGCCAGCAGCCAGGGCTACGGGGGGCTTCGGAACGAGCAGTACTTC
v_gene: TRBV13; d_gene: TRBD2; abundance: .; j_gene: TRBJ2-5; CDR3aa: CASSPASGGARETQYF; CDR3nt: TGTGCCAGCAGCCCAGCCAGCGGGGGGGCCCGAGAGACCCAGTACTTC
v_gene: TRBV6-7; d_gene: TRBD2; abundance: once; j_gene: TRBJ2-5; CDR3aa: CASSYLPSGRETQYF; CDR3nt: TGTGCCAGCAGTTACCTCCCTAGCGGCAGAGAGACCCAGTACTTC
v_gene: TRBV6-1; d_gene: TRBD1; abundance: .; j_gene: TRBJ2-7; CDR3aa: CASSEMTGGGNEQYF; CDR3nt: TGTGCCAGCAGTGAAATGACAGGGGGGGGCAACGAGCAGTACTTC
v_gene: TRBV20-1; d_gene: .; abundance: .; j_gene: TRBJ2-5; CDR3aa: CSASRNGAGETQYF; CDR3nt: TGCAGTGCTAGTAGGAACGGGGCGGGGGAGACCCAGTACTTC
v_gene: TRBV6-6; d_gene: .; abundance: .; j_gene: TRBJ2-7; CDR3aa: CASSYSGTAYEQYF; CDR3nt: TGTGCCAGCAGTTACTCTGGGACTGCCTACGAGCAGTACTTC
v_gene: TRBV4-2; d_gene: .; abundance: .; j_gene: TRBJ1-1; CDR3aa: CASSRKPGYTEAFF; CDR3nt: TGTGCCAGCAGCCGGAAACCAGGGTACACTGAAGCTTTCTTT
v_gene: TRBV5-4; d_gene: .; abundance: .; j_gene: TRBJ2-5; CDR3aa: CASSLVRVRGLQETQYF; CDR3nt: TGTGCCAGCAGCTTGGTTCGGGTCCGTGGATTGCAAGAGACCCAGTACTTC
v_gene: TRBV5-4; d_gene: .; abundance: .; j_gene: TRBJ1-1; CDR3aa: CASSPKQLNTEAFF; CDR3nt: TGTGCCAGCAGCCCTAAACAGTTGAACACTGAAGCTTTCTTT